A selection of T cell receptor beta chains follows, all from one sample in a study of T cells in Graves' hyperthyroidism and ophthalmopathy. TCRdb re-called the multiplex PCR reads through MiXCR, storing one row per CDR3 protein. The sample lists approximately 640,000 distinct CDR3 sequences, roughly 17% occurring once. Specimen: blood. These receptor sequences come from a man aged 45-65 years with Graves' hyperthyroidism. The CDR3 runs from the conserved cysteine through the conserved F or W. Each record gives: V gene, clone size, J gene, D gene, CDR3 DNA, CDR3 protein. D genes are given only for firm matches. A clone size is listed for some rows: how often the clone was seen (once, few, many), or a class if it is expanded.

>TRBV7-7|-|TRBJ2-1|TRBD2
TGTGCTAGCAGCTTAGACCCCCCCGGGACTAGCGGCTACAATGAGCAGTTCTTC
CASSLDPPGTSGYNEQFF
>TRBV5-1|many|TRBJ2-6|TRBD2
TGCGCCAGCAGCTTGGATCCGGGGGGAAAAGCTGGGGCCAACGTCCTGACTTTC
CASSLDPGGKAGANVLTF
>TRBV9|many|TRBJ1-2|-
TGTGCCAGCAACTCATTTGGGTCATATGGTGGCTACACCTTC
CASNSFGSYGGYTF
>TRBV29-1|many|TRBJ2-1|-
TGCAGCGTTGAGACGGGGAAGGCCTACAATGAGCAGTTCTTC
CSVETGKAYNEQFF
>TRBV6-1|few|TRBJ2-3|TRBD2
TGTGCCAGCAGGACGGGACTAGCGGGACACACAGATACGCAGTATTTT
CASRTGLAGHTDTQYF
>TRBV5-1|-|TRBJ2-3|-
TGCGCCAGCAGCAAACCCGGAGGGGGAACAGATACGCAGTATTTT
CASSKPGGGTDTQYF
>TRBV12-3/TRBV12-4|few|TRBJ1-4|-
TGTGCCAGCAGGCCTCAGGGTGCAACTAGTGAAAAACTGTTTTTT
CASRPQGATSEKLFF
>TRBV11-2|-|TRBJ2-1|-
TGTGCCAGCAGCCAGTCTGGTTCTTCATACTCCTACAATGAGCAGTTCTTC
CASSQSGSSYSYNEQFF
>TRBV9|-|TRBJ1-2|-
TGTGCCAGCAGCGTAGTGGCAGGGGACTACACCTTC
CASSVVAGDYTF
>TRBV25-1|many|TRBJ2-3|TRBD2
TGTGCCAGCAGTGAAGGGTTAGCGGGGTTAGATACGCAGTATTTT
CASSEGLAGLDTQYF
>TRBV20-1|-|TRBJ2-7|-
TGCAGTGCTAGAGGGGGGACGGAGAACTACGAGCAGTACTTC
CSARGGTENYEQYF
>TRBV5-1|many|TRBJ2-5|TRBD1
TGCGCCAGCAGCGCAAGCTGGGACAGCGGCCAAGAGACCCAGTACTTC
CASSASWDSGQETQYF
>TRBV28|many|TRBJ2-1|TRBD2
TGTGCCAGCACCTCCGCCCCGCTAGCGGGAGTGGGTGAGCAGTTCTTC
CASTSAPLAGVGEQFF
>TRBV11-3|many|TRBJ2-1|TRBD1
TGTGCCAGCAGCCCAGGACAGGCCAGCAATGAGCAGTTCTTC
CASSPGQASNEQFF
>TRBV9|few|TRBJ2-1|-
-
CASSVASGSFSYNEQLF
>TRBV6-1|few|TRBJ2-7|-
TGTGCCAGCAGGGAGGGTATGAACCACGAGCAGTACTTC
CASREGMNHEQYF
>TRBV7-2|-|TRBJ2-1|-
TGTGCCAGCAGCTTTCCCGGGACATATGAGCAGTTCTTC
CASSFPGTYEQFF
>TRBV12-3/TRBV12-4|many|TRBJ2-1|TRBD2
TGTGCCAGCAGCCCAAGTTTGCATGGACTAGCGGAGTTAAGCTCCTACAATGAGCAGTTCTTC
CASSPSLHGLAELSSYNEQFF
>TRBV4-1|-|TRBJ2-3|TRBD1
TGCGCCAGCAGCCTGATTGGACAGGGTCGAGATACGCAGTATTTT
CASSLIGQGRDTQYF
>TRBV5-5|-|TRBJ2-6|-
TGTGCCAGCAGCTTGGGACAGGGAGGTGGGGCCAACGTCCTGACTTTC
CASSLGQGGGANVLTF
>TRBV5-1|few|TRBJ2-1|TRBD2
TGCGCCAGCAGCGGCGGGGTAGCGGGAGGTAGTGAGCAGTTCTTC
CASSGGVAGGSEQFF
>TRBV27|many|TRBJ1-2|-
TGTGCCAGCACCTCCGGGGGGAATGGCTACACCTTC
CASTSGGNGYTF
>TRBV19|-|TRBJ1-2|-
TGTGCCACGAATCAGGGCAACTATGGCTACACCTTC
CATNQGNYGYTF
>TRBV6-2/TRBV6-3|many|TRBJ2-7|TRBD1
TGTGCCAGCACCCACCCCGGGACAGAATCTTCCTACGAGCAGTACTTC
CASTHPGTESSYEQYF
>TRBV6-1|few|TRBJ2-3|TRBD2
TGTGCCACCAATTTAGCGGGAGGCCACACAGATACGCAGTATTTT
CATNLAGGHTDTQYF
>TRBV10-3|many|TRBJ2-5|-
TGTGCCATCAGGGAGATGGGGACCCAGTACTTC
CAIREMGTQYF
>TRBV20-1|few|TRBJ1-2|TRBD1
TGCAGTGCTAGGCGACAGGGGCCCTATGGCTACACCTTC
CSARRQGPYGYTF